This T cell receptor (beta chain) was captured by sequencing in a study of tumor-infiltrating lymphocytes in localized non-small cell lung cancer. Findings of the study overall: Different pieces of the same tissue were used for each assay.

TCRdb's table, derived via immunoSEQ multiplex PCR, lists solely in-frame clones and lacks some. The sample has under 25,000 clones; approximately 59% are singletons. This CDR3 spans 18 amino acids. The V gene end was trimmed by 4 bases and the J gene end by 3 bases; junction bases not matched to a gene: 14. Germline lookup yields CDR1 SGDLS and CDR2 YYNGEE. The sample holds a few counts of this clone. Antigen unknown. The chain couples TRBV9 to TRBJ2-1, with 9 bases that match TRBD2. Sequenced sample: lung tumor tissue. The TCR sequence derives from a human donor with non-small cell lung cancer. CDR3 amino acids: CASSRTTSGILSYNEQFF. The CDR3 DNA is TGTGCCAGCAGCCGTACGACTAGCGGTATCCTAAGCTACAATGAGCAGTTCTTC.